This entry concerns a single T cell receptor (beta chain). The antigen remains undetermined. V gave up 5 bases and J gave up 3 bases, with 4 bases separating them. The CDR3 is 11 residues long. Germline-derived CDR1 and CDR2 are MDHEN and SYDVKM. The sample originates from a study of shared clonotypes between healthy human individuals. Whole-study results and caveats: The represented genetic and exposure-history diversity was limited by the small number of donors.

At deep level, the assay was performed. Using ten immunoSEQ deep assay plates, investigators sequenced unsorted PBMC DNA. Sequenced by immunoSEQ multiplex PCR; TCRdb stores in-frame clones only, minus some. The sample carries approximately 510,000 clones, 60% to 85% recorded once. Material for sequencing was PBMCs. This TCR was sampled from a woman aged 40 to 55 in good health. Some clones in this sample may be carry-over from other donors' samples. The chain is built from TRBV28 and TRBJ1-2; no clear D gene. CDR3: CASSTYYGYTF. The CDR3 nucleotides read TGTGCCAGCAGTACTTACTATGGCTACACCTTC.